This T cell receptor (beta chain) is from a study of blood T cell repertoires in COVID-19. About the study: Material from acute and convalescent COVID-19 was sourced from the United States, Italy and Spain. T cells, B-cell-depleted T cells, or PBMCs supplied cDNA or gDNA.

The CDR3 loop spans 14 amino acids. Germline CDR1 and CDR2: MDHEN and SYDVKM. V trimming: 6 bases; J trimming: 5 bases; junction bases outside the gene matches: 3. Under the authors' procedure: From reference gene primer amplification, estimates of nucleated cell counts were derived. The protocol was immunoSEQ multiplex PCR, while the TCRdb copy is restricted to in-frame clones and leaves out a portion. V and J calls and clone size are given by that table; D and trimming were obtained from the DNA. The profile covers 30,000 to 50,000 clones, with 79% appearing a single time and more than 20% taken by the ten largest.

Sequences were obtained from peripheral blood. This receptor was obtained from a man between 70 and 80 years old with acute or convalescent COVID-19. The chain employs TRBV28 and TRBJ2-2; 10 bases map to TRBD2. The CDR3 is CASRLAGETGELFF. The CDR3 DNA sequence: TGTGCCAGCAGGCTAGCGGGAGAGACCGGGGAGCTGTTTTTT.